This TCR beta chain was recorded in a study of regulatory T cells in long-lasting Graves disease. The study, taken as a whole, reports: Among persistent patients, a larger number of public clonotypes were shared (2,741) than among newly diagnosed patients (about 970). Relative to newly diagnosed Graves' patients, persistent ones had lower TCR diversity. Peripheral blood, not thyroid tissue, was the sole material studied.

Stated time point: newly diagnosed GD, antithyroid drugs for less than 3 months. From PBMCs, RNA was extracted and then used to make the TCR library. The sample holds many counts of this clonotype. Antigen unknown. Library construction for TCR beta used iRepertoire HTBI primers and Arm-PCR of CDR3 regions. TCRdb independently ran MiXCR on the multiplex PCR reads; one entry per CDR3 protein. The profile shows under 300,000 distinct CDR3 sequences, roughly 18% of them singletons. Unmatched junction bases numbered 12, after V lost 4 bases and J lost 7 bases. Germline V gene data show CDR1 as SGHRS and CDR2 as YFSETQ. The CDR3 is 17 residues long.

The material sequenced was peripheral blood mononuclear cells (PBMCs), taken at new diagnosis, from a patient treated with antithyroid drugs. This TCR came from a female donor with Graves disease. The chain links TRBV5-1 to TRBJ1-6, with 9 nucleotides matching TRBD1. The CDR3 bases are TGCGCCAGCAGCCTGACAGGGGGTATGTCGGGGAATTCACCCCTCCACTTT. This gives the protein CASSLTGGMSGNSPLHF.